This is a list of T cell receptor beta chains from one sample in a study of shared clonotypes between healthy human individuals. Using immunoSEQ multiplex PCR, the repertoire was profiled, and TCRdb retains in-frame clones only, with some absent. In the table there are some 790,000 clones, around 77% of which are singletons. Sequencing input: memory CD4+ T cells sorted from blood. The receptors here all came from a woman in her 30s in good health. Each CDR3 is given without its conserved first and last residue. Rows give clone size only sometimes, using once, few, many, or a class for an expanded clone.

v_gene	abundance	j_gene	CDR3aa
TRBV30	.	TRBJ2-1	AWRGGTGNEQF
TRBV4-2	.	TRBJ2-7	ASSQEWKSYEQY
TRBV27	.	TRBJ2-6	ASRSSGNSGANVLT
TRBV7-3	.	TRBJ1-5	ASSLDGGGNQPQH
TRBV28	.	TRBJ2-7	ASSYTNPGLAGLSSYEQY
TRBV30	.	TRBJ2-1	AWKGLSSYNEQF
TRBV2	.	TRBJ1-1	ASPTGALLNTEAF
TRBV6-5	.	TRBJ1-1	ASSYSPLIEAF
TRBV7-2	.	TRBJ2-1	ASSQLVLTYNEQF
TRBV2	.	TRBJ1-5	ASTGGSTQPQH
TRBV19	.	TRBJ2-7	ASSNRARGEQY
TRBV27	.	TRBJ2-2	ASSLGTGELF
TRBV19	.	TRBJ2-7	ASSPLAGPYEQY
TRBV5-6	.	TRBJ2-5	ASSGLAKETQY
TRBV19	.	TRBJ2-5	ASSIVSSGQGRETQY
TRBV5-6	.	TRBJ2-2	ASSLVLAGLTGELF
TRBV5-1	.	TRBJ2-2	ASSWEQANTGELF
TRBV27	.	TRBJ2-1	ASGQGALSYNEQF
TRBV7-9	.	TRBJ1-3	ASSPSGVSGNTIY
TRBV28	.	TRBJ1-1	ASRERFEAF
TRBV10-3	once	TRBJ1-1	AITRTGDTEAF
TRBV7-9	.	TRBJ2-2	ASSPRGLSDTGELF
TRBV28	.	TRBJ2-1	ASSLSETSGRGTYNEQF
TRBV7-8	.	TRBJ2-1	ASSLAYGVTNEQF
TRBV7-2	.	TRBJ2-1	ASSPSAVGVNEQF
TRBV7-2	.	TRBJ1-4	ASSLALGTGEKLF
TRBV7-2	.	TRBJ2-4	ASSSDRGHIQY
TRBV5-1	many	TRBJ2-2	ASVDSSGGTGELF
TRBV5-1	.	TRBJ1-1	ASSLTGRSNTEAF
TRBV29-1	.	TRBJ1-4	SVGRSNEKLF
TRBV21-1	.	TRBJ2-5	ASTKTSGQETQY
TRBV25-1	many	TRBJ2-7	ASSDPSYEQY
TRBV21-1	.	TRBJ2-1	ASSNWTSGIENEQF
TRBV27	once	TRBJ2-5	ASTPGGGLRETQY
TRBV7-2	.	TRBJ2-7	ASRDGQGNSYEQY
TRBV7-2	few	TRBJ2-5	ASSLGGLAGVETQY
TRBV20-1	.	TRBJ1-1	SVFRGTEAF
TRBV11-1	.	TRBJ2-7	ASSRPGVSSYEQY
TRBV6-1	.	TRBJ2-1	ASSVSNNEQF
TRBV11-3	few	TRBJ2-2	ASSSRVAGELF